This is a list of T cell receptor beta chains from one sample in a study of blood T cell repertoires in COVID-19. Sequenced by immunoSEQ multiplex PCR; TCRdb stores in-frame clones only, minus some. The profile shows under 15,000 clones, roughly 80% of them singletons. Sequenced: peripheral blood. These receptors came from a woman of 80 years or more with acute or convalescent COVID-19. Each CDR3 is given with its conserved first and last residue. Each record gives: D gene, clone size, V gene, J gene, CDR3 DNA, CDR3 protein. A D gene is named only where the DNA matches it firmly. The size field is filled for only some rows; it gives once, few, many or a size class.

TRBD2,-,TRBV7-3,TRBJ2-3,TGTGCCAGCAGCTTTAGCGGGGGGGCCACAGATACGCAGTATTTT,CASSFSGGATDTQYF
-,few,TRBV9,TRBJ1-3,TGTGCCAGCAGCAAGGTAGCCAGACCCCTCTCTGGAAACACCATATATTTT,CASSKVARPLSGNTIYF
TRBD2,-,TRBV5-1,TRBJ2-1,TGCGCCAGCAGCTTCGTAGGACTAGCGGGGCACAATGAGCAGTTCTTC,CASSFVGLAGHNEQFF
TRBD1,-,TRBV6-2/TRBV6-3,TRBJ2-2,TGTGCCAGCAGTTACGGTGCAGGGGGCGTCACCGGGGAGCTGTTTTTT,CASSYGAGGVTGELFF
TRBD1,-,TRBV28,TRBJ2-3,TGTGCCAGCAGTTTAAGGGACAGGGTATGGTATTTT,CASSLRDRVWYF
TRBD2,-,TRBV18,TRBJ2-3,TGTGCCAGCTCACCAAGGCAAGCGGGGGGAAGCACAGATACGCAGTATTTT,CASSPRQAGGSTDTQYF
TRBD1,-,TRBV28,TRBJ1-1,TGTGCCAGCACCACGGCTCAGGGGGCGGACACTGAAGCTTTCTTT,CASTTAQGADTEAFF
-,-,TRBV27,TRBJ2-1,TGTGCCAGCAGGAACCTCGGGGGTGCCTACAATGAGCAGTTCTTC,CASRNLGGAYNEQFF
TRBD1,-,TRBV7-2,TRBJ1-5,TGTGCCAGCAGCTTCGACAGGGATCAGCCCCAGCATTTT,CASSFDRDQPQHF
TRBD1,-,TRBV28,TRBJ1-6,TGTGCCAGCAGTTCGGGACAGACCTCCTATAATTCACCCCTCCACTTT,CASSSGQTSYNSPLHF
-,-,TRBV4-2,TRBJ1-2,TGTGCCAGCAGCCAAGAAGGCGACAGGCCCCTATCTGGCTACACCTTC,CASSQEGDRPLSGYTF
TRBD1,-,TRBV5-8,TRBJ2-2,TGTGCCAGCAGCTTTGACAGGGGCGAGAGCGGGGAGCTGTTTTTT,CASSFDRGESGELFF
TRBD1,once,TRBV6-5,TRBJ1-1,TGTGCCAGCAATCTCCAGGGGGTCTCTGAAGCTTTCTTT,CASNLQGVSEAFF
-,-,TRBV2,TRBJ2-3,TGTGCCAGCAATCCTAGGACAGATACGCAGTATTTT,CASNPRTDTQYF
TRBD2,-,TRBV7-2,TRBJ2-7,TGTGCCAGCAGCTTACGGGGGGGCCCCTACGAGCAGTACTTC,CASSLRGGPYEQYF
-,once,TRBV6-1,TRBJ2-7,TGTGCCAGCAGTGAAGAGGCTAGTAAGGACGAGCAGTACTTC,CASSEEASKDEQYF
TRBD2,-,TRBV19,TRBJ2-1,TGTGCCACTCGGCAGCGGGGTAGCTCCTACAATGAGCAGTTCTTC,CATRQRGSSYNEQFF